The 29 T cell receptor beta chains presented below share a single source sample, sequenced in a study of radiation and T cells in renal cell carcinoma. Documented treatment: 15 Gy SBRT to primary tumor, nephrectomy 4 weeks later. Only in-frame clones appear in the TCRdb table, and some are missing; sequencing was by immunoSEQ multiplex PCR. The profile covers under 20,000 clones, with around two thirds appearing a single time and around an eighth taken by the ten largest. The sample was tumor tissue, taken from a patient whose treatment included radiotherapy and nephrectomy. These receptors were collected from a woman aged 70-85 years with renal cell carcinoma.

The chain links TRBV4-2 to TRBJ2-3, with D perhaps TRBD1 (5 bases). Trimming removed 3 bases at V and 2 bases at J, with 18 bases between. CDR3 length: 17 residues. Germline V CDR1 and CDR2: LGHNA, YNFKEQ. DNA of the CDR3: TGTGCCAGCAGCCAGGAAACCTTCAATGGGGCCACAGATACGCAGTATTTT. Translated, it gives CASSQETFNGATDTQYF.

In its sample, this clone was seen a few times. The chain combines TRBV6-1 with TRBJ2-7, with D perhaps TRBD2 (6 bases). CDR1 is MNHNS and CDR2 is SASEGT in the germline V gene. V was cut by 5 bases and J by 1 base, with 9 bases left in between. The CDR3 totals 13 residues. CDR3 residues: CASSTEGSYEQYF. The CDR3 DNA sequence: TGTGCCAGCAGTACGGAGGGATCCTACGAGCAGTACTTC.

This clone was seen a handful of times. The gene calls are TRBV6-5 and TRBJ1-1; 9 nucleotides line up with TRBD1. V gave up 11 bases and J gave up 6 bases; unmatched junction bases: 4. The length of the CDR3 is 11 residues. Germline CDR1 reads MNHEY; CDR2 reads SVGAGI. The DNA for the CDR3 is TGTGCCTCGGACAGGGGCGCTGAAGCTTTCTTT. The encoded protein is CASDRGAEAFF.

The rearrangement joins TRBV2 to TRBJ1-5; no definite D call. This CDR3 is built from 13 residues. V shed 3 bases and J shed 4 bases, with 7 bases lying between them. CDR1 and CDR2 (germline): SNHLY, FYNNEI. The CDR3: CASSEDLNQPQHF. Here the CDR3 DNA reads TGTGCCAGCAGTGAGGACCTTAATCAGCCCCAGCATTTT.

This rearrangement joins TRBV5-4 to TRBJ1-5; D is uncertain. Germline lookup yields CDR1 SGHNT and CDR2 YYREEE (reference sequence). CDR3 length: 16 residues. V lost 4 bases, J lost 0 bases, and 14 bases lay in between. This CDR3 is CASSQSSQVSNQPQHF. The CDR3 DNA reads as TGTGCCAGCAGCCAATCATCTCAGGTTAGCAATCAGCCCCAGCATTTT.

The CDR3 coding sequence is TGTGCCAGCAGCTCCGGGACAAATGGAAACACCATATATTTT. It yields the protein CASSSGTNGNTIYF. The chain uses TRBV5-4 and TRBJ1-3, with D possibly TRBD1 on 6 matching bases. The CDR3 consists of 14 residues. V was cut by 3 bases and J by 3 bases, with 10 bases left in between. Germline CDR1 reads SGHNT; CDR2 reads YYREEE (reference sequence).

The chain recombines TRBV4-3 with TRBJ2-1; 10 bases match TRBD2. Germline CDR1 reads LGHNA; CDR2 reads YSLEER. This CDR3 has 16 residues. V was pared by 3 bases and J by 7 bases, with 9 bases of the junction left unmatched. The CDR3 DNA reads TGCGCCAGCAGCCAGGACCTTAGCGGGGGGCGGAATGAGCAGTTCTTC. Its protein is CASSQDLSGGRNEQFF.

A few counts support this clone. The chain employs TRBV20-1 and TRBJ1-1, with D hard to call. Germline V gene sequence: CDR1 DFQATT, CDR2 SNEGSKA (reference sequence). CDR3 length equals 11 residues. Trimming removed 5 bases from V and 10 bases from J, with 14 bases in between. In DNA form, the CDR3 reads TGCAGTGCTCCCCTCGAAGGGCGAGCTTTCTTT. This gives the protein CSAPLEGRAFF.

The CDR3 nucleotides are TGCGCCAGCAGCCCGGGACAGGGGAACACTGAAGCTTTCTTT. This gives the protein CASSPGQGNTEAFF. The chain combines TRBV5-1 with TRBJ1-1; TRBD1 agrees at 9 bases. J lost 1 base, V lost 4 bases, and 2 bases had no gene match. The CDR3 loop spans 14 amino acids. Germline CDR1 is SGHRS and CDR2 is YFSETQ. Complete variable domain (other parts from reference TRBV5-1 and TRBJ1-1): KAGVTQTPRYLIKTRGQQVTLSCSPISGHRSVSWYQQTPGQGLQFLFEYFSETQRNKGNFPGRFSGRQFSNSRSEMNVSTLELGDSALYLCASSPGQGNTEAFFGQGTRLTVV.

CDR3 residues: CASIGASSGGEHEQFF. The CDR3 DNA reads TGTGCCAGCATCGGAGCGAGTAGCGGGGGTGAACATGAGCAGTTCTTC. The chain combines TRBV25-1 with TRBJ2-1, with TRBD2 identical over 9 bases. V was pared by 7 bases and J by 8 bases, with 15 bases of the junction left unmatched. This CDR3 is built from 16 residues. CDR1 MGHDK and CDR2 SYGVNS come from the germline V gene.

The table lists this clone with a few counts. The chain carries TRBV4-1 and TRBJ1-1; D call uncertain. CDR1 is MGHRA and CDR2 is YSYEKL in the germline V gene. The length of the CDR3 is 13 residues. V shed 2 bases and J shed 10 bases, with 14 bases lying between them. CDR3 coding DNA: TGCGCCAGCAGCCAAACTAAGGCTTTCGTAGCTTTCTTT. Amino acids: CASSQTKAFVAFF.

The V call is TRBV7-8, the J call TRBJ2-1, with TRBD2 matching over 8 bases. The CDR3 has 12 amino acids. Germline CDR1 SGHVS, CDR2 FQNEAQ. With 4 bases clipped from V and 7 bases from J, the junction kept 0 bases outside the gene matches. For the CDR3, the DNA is TGTGCCAGCAGCTCTAGCGGGAATGAGCAGTTCTTC. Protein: CASSSSGNEQFF.

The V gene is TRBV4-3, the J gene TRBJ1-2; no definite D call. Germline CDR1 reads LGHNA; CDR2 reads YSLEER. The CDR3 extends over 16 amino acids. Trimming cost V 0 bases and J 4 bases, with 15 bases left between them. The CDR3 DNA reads TGCGCCAGCAGCCAAGATCGGGGAAGGGCTACCTATGGCTACACCTTC. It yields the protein CASSQDRGRATYGYTF.

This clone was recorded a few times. CDR3 nucleotide sequence: TGCGCCAGCAGCTTGCAGGCCGGGTTTGGAACCGGGGAGCTGTTTTTT. It specifies CASSLQAGFGTGELFF. This sequence joins TRBV5-1 and TRBJ2-2; D is unresolved. Trimming pared 1 base from V and 5 bases from J, leaving 15 bases between. Germline V lookup: CDR1 SGHRS, CDR2 YFSETQ. The CDR3 is 16 residues long.

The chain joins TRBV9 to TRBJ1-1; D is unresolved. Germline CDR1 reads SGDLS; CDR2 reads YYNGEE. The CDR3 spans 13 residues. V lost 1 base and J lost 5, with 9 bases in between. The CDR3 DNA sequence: TGTGCCAGCAGCGTATTAAGCGGGACTGAAGCTTTCTTT. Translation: CASSVLSGTEAFF.

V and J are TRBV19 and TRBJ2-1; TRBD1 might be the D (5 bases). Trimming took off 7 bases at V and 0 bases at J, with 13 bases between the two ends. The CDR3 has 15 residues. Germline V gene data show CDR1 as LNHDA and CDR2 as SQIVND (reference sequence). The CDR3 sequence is CASNRQRSSYNEQFF. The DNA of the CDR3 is TGTGCCAGTAATAGACAGAGAAGCTCCTACAATGAGCAGTTCTTC.

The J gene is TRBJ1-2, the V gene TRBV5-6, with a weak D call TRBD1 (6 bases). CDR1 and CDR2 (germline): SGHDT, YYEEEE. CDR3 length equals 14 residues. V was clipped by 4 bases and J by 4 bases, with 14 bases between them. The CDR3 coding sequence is TGTGCCAGCAGCCAATTGGACAGTGGCTATGGCTACACCTTC. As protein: CASSQLDSGYGYTF.

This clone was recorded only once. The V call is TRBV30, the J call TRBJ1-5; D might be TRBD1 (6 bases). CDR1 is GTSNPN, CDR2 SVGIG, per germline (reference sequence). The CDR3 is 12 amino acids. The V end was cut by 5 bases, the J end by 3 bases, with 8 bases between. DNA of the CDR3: TGTGCCTGGGGACAGCCCAATCAGCCCCAGCATTTT. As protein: CAWGQPNQPQHF.

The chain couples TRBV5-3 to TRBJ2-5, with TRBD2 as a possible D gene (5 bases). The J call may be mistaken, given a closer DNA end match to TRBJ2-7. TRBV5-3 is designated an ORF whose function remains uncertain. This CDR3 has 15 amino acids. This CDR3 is CARSLGPRDSYEQYF. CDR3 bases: TGTGCCAGAAGCTTGGGTCCCCGGGACTCCTACGAGCAGTACTTC.

The CDR3 DNA follows: TGTGCCAGCAGCCAATATGAGCGGGGGGGGTCCTACGAGCAGTACTTC. It translates to CASSQYERGGSYEQYF. The chain has TRBV4-2 and TRBJ2-7; 10 bases line up with TRBD2. Germline V gene sequence: CDR1 LGHNA, CDR2 YNFKEQ. J was trimmed by 1 base and V by 2 bases; bases with no gene match: 5. The CDR3 is 16 amino acids.

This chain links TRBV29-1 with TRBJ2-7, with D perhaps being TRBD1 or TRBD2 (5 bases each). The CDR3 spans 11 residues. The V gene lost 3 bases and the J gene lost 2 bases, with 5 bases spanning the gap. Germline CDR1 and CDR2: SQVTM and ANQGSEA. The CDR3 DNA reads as TGCAGCGTTGAGGGACCCTACGAGCAGTACTTC. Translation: CSVEGPYEQYF.

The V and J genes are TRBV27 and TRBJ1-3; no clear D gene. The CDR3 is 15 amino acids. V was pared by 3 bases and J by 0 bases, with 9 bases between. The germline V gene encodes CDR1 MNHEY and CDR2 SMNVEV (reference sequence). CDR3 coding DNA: TGTGCCAGCAGTTTCAACCGTAACTCTGGAAACACCATATATTTT. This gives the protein CASSFNRNSGNTIYF.

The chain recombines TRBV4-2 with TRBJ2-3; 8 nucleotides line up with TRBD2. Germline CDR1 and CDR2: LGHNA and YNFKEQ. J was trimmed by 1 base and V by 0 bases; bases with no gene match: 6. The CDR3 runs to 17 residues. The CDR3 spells CASSQDRGGRGTDTQYF. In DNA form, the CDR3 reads TGTGCCAGCAGCCAAGATCGGGGGGGGCGTGGCACAGATACGCAGTATTTT.

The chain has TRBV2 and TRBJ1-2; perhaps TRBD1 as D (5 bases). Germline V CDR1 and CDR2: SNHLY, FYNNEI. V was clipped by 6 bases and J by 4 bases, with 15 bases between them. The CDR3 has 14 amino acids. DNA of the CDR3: TGTGCCAGCAGATTACAGGAAACTACCTATGGCTACACCTTC. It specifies CASRLQETTYGYTF.

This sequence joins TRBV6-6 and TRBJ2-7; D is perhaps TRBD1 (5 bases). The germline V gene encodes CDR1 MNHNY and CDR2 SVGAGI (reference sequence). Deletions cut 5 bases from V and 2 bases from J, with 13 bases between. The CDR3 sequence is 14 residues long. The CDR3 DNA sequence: TGTGCCAGCAGTCTCAGGGAAATAACCTACGAGCAGTACTTC. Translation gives CASSLREITYEQYF.

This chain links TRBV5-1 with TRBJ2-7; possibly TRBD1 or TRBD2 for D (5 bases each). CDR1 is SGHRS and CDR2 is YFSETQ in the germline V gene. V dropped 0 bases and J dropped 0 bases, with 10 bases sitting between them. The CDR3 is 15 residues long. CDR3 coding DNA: TGCGCCAGCAGCTTGGGGGGGACGAGCTCCTACGAGCAGTACTTC. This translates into CASSLGGTSSYEQYF.

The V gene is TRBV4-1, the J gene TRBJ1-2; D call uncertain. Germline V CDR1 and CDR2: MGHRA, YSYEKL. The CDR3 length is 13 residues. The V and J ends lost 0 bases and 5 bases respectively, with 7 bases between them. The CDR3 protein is CASSQERGYGYTF. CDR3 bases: TGCGCCAGCAGCCAAGAACGTGGATATGGCTACACCTTC.

The CDR3 spells CASSNTLRDTQYF. The CDR3, as DNA: TGTGCCAGCAGCAATACCCTCAGGGATACGCAGTATTTT. The chain uses TRBV2 and TRBJ2-3; D is uncertain. V lost 6 bases to trimming and J lost 6 bases, with 13 bases between them. This CDR3 spans 13 amino acids. Germline CDR1 is SNHLY and CDR2 is FYNNEI.

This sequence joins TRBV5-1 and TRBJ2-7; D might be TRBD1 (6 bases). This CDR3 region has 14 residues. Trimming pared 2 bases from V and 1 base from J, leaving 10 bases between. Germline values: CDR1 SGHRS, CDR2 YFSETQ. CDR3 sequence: CASSFGRGSYEQYF. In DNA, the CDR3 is TGCGCCAGCAGCTTTGGCAGGGGATCCTACGAGCAGTACTTC.